Shown below are 10 T cell receptor beta chains from a single sample sequenced in a study of graft-versus-host responses after intestinal transplantation. Their recognized antigens are unknown. TCRdb's copy holds only in-frame clones and misses some; the assay was immunoSEQ multiplex PCR. The repertoire consists of about 100,000 clones, with more than 75% occurring once and the leading ten covering over 0.75%. Sequenced here: unstimulated CD4+ T cells sorted from spleen or lymph node cells, sampled before transplant. The receptors here all came from a human donor who was the organ donor for an intestinal transplant.

The V gene is TRBV5-1, the J gene TRBJ2-3, with D uncertain. CDR3 length: 14 residues. From germline, CDR1 is SGHRS and CDR2 YFSETQ. The germline V and J ends were trimmed by 1 base and 3 bases, with 9 bases remaining between them. The CDR3 DNA follows: TGCGCCAGCAGCTTGTTACGGGCGACAGATACGCAGTATTTT. Translating it yields CASSLLRATDTQYF.

The chain joins TRBV5-1 to TRBJ2-7; D possibly matches TRBD1 or TRBD2 (5 bases each). Trimming stripped 4 bases from V and 0 bases from J, with 14 bases between. Germline V gene lookup returns CDR1 SGHRS and CDR2 YFSETQ. The CDR3 totals 15 residues. CDR3 amino acids: CASSPVAGSSYEQYF. The CDR3 nucleotides read TGCGCCAGCAGCCCCGTAGCAGGGAGCTCCTACGAGCAGTACTTC.

The DNA for the CDR3 is TGTGCCAGCAGCTTGACAGGGTTTAGCTATGGCTACACCTTC. Protein sequence: CASSLTGFSYGYTF. The chain joins TRBV5-6 to TRBJ1-2; a weak D match, TRBD1 (6 bases). Deletions cut 1 base from V and 4 bases from J, with 11 bases between. The CDR3 is made up of 14 amino acids. Germline loops: CDR1 SGHDT, CDR2 YYEEEE.

This clone showed up just a few times. The chain is built from TRBV7-6 and TRBJ2-7; D not resolved. V gave up 5 bases and J gave up 3 bases, with 8 bases separating them. CDR1 and CDR2 from the germline V gene are SGHVS and FNYEAQ. The CDR3 runs to 12 residues. CDR3 sequence reads: CASSPLGYEQYF. CDR3 in DNA: TGTGCCAGCAGCCCCCTTGGCTACGAGCAGTACTTC.

The J gene is TRBJ1-1, the V gene TRBV18; 8 positions match TRBD1. This CDR3 region has 12 residues. Germline V gene lookup returns CDR1 KGHSH and CDR2 LQKENI. The junction had 4 bases not matched to a gene; V was cut back by 6 bases and J by 7 bases. In DNA, the CDR3 is TGTGCCAGCTCTACAGGGGGGGGTGAAGCTTTCTTT. This encodes CASSTGGGEAFF.

The chain uses TRBV19 and TRBJ2-2; 12 bases agree with TRBD1. Looked up from germline, CDR1 is LNHDA and CDR2 is SQIVND (reference sequence). Germline trimming cut 4 bases from V and 7 bases from J; bases unmatched to any gene: 7. The CDR3 runs 16 residues. The CDR3 sequence: CASSRGTGGRGGELFF. As DNA, the CDR3 is TGTGCCAGTAGTAGGGGGACAGGGGGCCGGGGCGGGGAGCTGTTTTTT.

The chain combines TRBV30 with TRBJ2-2; tentative D call: TRBD1 (6 bases). CDR1 and CDR2 from the germline V gene are GTSNPN and SVGIG (reference sequence). The CDR3 consists of 14 residues. V was pared by 0 bases and J by 5 bases, with 10 bases between. The CDR3 DNA reads TGTGCCTGGAGTGTACAGGGATCAACCGGGGAGCTGTTTTTT. Translated: CAWSVQGSTGELFF. Looking up the rest from reference TRBV30 and TRBJ2-2 gives the full variable domain: SQTIHQWPATLVQPVGSPLSLECTVEGTSNPNLYWYRQAAGRGLQLLFYSVGIGQISSEVPQNLSASRPQDRQFILSSKKLLLSDSGFYLCAWSVQGSTGELFFGEGSRLTVL.

The rearrangement joins TRBV4-2 to TRBJ1-2; D might be TRBD1 (5 bases). Per germline, CDR1 LGHNA and CDR2 YNFKEQ. CDR3 size: 14 residues. The germline V and J ends were trimmed by 0 bases and 8 bases, with 13 bases remaining between them. The CDR3 nucleotides read TGTGCCAGCAGCCAAGATCTGGGGGGGGACGGCTACACCTTC. Translating gives CASSQDLGGDGYTF.

This clone was counted between two and nine times. The chain carries TRBV6-4 and TRBJ1-6; D unclear. The CDR3 sequence is 12 residues long. Per germline, CDR1 MRHNA and CDR2 SNTAGT. Trimming took off 6 bases at V and 6 bases at J, with 6 bases between the two ends. In nucleotides, the CDR3 is TGTGCCAGCAGAGGAGGTAATTCACCCCTCCACTTT. Translating it yields CASRGGNSPLHF.

V and J are TRBV29-1 and TRBJ2-5; D is possibly TRBD1 (5 bases). The CDR3 has 18 residues. Germline V lookup: CDR1 SQVTM, CDR2 ANQGSEA. Trimming pared 6 bases from V and 2 bases from J, leaving 28 bases between. The DNA for the CDR3 is TGCAGCGTGGCCTACGGTTTTTCCTGGGTTGGACAACAAGAGACCCAGTACTTC. Residues: CSVAYGFSWVGQQETQYF.